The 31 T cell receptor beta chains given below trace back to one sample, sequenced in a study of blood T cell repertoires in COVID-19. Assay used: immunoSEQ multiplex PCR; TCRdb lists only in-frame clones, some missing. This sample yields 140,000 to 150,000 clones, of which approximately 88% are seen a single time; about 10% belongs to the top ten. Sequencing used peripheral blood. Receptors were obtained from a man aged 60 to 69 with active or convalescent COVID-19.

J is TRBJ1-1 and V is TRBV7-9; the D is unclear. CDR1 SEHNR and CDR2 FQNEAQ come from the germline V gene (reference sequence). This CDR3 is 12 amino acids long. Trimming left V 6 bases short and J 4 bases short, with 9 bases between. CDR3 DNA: TGTGCCAGCAGTCCTCAGTCCACTGAAGCTTTCTTT. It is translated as CASSPQSTEAFF.

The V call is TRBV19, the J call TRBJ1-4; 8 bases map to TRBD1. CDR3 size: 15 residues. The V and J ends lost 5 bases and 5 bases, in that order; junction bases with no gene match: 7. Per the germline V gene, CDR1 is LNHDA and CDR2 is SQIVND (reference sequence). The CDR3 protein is CASSLRTGSNEKLFF. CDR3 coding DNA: TGTGCCAGTAGTCTTCGGACAGGGTCGAATGAAAAACTGTTTTTT.

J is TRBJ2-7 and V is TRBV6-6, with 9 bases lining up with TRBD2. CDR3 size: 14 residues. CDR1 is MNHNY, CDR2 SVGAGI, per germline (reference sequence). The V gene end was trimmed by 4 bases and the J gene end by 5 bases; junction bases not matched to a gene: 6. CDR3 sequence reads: CASSFSGSANEQYF. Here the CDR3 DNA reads TGTGCCAGCAGTTTTAGCGGGAGTGCCAACGAGCAGTACTTC.

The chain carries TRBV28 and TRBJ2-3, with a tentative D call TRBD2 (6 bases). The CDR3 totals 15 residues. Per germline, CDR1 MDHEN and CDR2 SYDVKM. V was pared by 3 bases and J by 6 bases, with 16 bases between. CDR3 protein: CASSFSGVKVDTQYF. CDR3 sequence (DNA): TGTGCCAGCAGTTTCTCGGGAGTGAAGGTGGATACGCAGTATTTT.

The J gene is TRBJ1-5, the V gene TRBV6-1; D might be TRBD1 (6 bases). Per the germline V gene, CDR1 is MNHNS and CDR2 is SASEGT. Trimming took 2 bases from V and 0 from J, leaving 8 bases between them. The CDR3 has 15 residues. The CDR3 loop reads CASSETGNSNQPQHF. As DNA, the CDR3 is TGTGCCAGCAGTGAAACAGGGAATAGCAATCAGCCCCAGCATTTT.

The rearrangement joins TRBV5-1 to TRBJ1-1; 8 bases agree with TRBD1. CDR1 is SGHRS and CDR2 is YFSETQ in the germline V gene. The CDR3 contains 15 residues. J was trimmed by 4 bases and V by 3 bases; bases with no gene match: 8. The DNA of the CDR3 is TGCGCCAGCAGCTCACAGGGGGACGCCGGCACTGAAGCTTTCTTT. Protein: CASSSQGDAGTEAFF.

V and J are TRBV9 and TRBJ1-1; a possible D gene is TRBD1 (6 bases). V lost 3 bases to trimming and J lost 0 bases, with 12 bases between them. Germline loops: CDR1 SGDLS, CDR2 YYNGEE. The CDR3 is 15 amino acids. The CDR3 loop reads CASSATQGLNTEAFF. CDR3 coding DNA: TGTGCCAGCAGCGCCACACAGGGCCTGAACACTGAAGCTTTCTTT. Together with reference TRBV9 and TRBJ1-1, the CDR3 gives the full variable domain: DSGVTQTPKHLITATGQRVTLRCSPRSGDLSVYWYQQSLDQGLQFLIQYYNGEERAKGNILERFSAQQFPDLHSELNLSSLELGDSALYFCASSATQGLNTEAFFGQGTRLTVV.

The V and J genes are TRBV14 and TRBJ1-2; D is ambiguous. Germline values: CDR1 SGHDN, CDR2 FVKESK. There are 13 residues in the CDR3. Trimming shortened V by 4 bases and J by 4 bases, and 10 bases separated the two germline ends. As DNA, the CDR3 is TGTGCCAGCAGCCCTAATTATATCTATGGCTACACCTTC. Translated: CASSPNYIYGYTF.

Here the CDR3 reads CASSPTGGNSPLHF. The CDR3 nucleotides read TGTGCCAGCTCACCGACAGGGGGAAATTCACCCCTCCACTTT. This chain joins TRBV18 and TRBJ1-6, with TRBD1 matching over 9 bases. There are 14 residues in the CDR3. Germline CDR1 reads KGHSH; CDR2 reads LQKENI. V shed 3 bases, J shed 7 bases, and the junction held 1 base outside the gene matches.

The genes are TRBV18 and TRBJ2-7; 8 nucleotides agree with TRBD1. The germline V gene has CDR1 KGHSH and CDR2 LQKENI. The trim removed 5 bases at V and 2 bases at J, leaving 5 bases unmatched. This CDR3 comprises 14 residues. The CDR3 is CASSAGTGPYEQYF. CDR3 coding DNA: TGTGCCAGCTCAGCCGGGACAGGCCCCTACGAGCAGTACTTC.

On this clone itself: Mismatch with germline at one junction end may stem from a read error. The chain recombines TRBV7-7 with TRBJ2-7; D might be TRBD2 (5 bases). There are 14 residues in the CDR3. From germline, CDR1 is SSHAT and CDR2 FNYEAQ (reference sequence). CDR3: CASSSVPGFYEQYF. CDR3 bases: TGTGCTAGCAGCTCCGTCCCGGGGTTCTACGAGCAGTACTTC.

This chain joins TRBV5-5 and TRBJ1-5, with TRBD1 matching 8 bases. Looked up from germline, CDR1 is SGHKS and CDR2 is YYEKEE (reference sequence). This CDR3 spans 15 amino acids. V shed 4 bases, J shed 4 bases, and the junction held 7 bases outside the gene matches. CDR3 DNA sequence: TGTGCCAGCAGCACCCGGACAGGGTCGAATCAGCCCCAGCATTTT. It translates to CASSTRTGSNQPQHF.

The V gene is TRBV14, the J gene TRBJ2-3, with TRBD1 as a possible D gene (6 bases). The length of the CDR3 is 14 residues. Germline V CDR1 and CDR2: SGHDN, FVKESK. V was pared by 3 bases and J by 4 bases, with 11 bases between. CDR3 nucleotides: TGTGCCAGCAGCCATACAGGGTCCCCAGATACGCAGTATTTT. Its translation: CASSHTGSPDTQYF.

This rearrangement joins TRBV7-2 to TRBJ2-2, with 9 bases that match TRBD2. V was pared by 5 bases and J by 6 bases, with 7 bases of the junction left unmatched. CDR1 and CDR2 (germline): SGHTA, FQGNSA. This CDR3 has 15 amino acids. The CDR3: CASSISGSEAGELFF. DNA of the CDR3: TGTGCCAGCAGCATTAGCGGGAGTGAGGCCGGGGAGCTGTTTTTT.

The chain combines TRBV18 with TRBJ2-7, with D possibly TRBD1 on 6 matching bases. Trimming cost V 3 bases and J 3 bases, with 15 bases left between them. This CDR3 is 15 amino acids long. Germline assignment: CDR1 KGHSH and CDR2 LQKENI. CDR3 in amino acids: CASSPTRGQGYEQYF. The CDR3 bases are TGTGCCAGCTCACCCACCAGGGGCCAGGGCTACGAGCAGTACTTC.

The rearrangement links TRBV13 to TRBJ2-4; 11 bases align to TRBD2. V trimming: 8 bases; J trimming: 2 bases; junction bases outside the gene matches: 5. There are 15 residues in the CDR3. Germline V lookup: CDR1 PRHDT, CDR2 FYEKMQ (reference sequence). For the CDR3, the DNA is TGTGCCAGCCAACGACTAGCGGGAACCAAAAACATTCAGTACTTC. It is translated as CASQRLAGTKNIQYF.

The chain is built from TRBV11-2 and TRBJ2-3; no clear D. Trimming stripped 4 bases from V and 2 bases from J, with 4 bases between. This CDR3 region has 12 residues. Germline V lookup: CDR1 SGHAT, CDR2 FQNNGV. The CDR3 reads CASSSSTDTQYF. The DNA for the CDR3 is TGTGCCAGCAGCTCGTCCACAGATACGCAGTATTTT.

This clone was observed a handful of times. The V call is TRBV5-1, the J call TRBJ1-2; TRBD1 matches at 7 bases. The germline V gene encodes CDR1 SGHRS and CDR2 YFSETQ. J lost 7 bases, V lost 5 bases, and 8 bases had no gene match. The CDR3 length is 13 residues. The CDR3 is CASRETGSAGYTF. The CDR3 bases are TGCGCCAGCAGAGAGACAGGGTCAGCTGGCTACACCTTC.

In DNA, the CDR3 is TGTGCCAGCAGCTTAGGACAGGGGATAACGACAGATACGCAGTATTTT. Encoded protein: CASSLGQGITTDTQYF. V gene TRBV7-8 combines with J gene TRBJ2-3, with 8 bases matching TRBD1. The CDR3 runs 16 residues. Germline assignment: CDR1 SGHVS and CDR2 FQNEAQ. V dropped 1 base and J dropped 3; count of bases not matched to a gene: 6.

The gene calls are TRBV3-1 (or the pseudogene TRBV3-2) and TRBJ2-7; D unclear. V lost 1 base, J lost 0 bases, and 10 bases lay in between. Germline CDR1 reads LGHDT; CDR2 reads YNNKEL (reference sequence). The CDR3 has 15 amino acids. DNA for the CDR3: TGTGCCAGCAGCCAAGTTCGAGTGTTCTCCTACGAGCAGTACTTC. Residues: CASSQVRVFSYEQYF.

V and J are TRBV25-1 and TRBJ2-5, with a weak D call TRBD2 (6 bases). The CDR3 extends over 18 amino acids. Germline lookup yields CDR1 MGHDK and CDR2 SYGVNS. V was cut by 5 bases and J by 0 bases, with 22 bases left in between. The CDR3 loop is CASSRGPRRDMYQETQYF. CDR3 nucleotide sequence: TGTGCCAGCAGTAGGGGCCCGAGGCGGGATATGTACCAAGAGACCCAGTACTTC.

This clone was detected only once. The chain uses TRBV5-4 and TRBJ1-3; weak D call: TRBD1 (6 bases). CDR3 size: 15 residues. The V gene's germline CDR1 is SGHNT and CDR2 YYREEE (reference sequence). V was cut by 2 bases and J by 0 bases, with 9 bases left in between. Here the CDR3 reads CASSFQGLSGNTIYF. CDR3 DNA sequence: TGTGCCAGCAGCTTTCAGGGGCTCTCTGGAAACACCATATATTTT.

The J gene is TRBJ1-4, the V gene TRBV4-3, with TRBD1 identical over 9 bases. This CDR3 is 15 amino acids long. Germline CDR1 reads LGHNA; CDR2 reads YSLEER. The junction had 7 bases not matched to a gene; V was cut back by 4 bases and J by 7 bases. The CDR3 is CASSRATGGIEKLFF. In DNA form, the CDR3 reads TGCGCCAGCAGCCGGGCGACAGGGGGAATTGAAAAACTGTTTTTT.

Here the CDR3 reads CATSSSRLAGGTQYF. CDR3 DNA sequence: TGTGCCACCAGCAGTTCTAGGCTAGCGGGAGGGACGCAGTATTTT. The chain uses TRBV15 and TRBJ2-3; 12 bases are shared with TRBD2. The germline gives CDR1 LNHNV, CDR2 YYDKDF (reference sequence). V shed 3 bases, J shed 9 bases, and the junction held 7 bases outside the gene matches. The CDR3 sequence is 15 residues long. Based on the CDR3 plus reference TRBV15 and TRBJ2-3, the full variable domain is DAMVIQNPRYQVTQFGKPVTLSCSQTLNHNVMYWYQQKSSQAPKLLFHYYDKDFNNEADTPDNFQSRRPNTSFCFLDIRSPGLGDTAMYLCATSSSRLAGGTQYFGPGTRLTVL.

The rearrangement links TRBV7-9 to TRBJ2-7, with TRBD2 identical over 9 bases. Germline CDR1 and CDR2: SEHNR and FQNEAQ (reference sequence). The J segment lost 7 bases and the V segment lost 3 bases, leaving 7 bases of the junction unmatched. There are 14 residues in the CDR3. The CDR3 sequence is CASSLAGGPREQYF. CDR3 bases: TGTGCCAGCAGCTTGGCGGGAGGGCCTCGGGAGCAGTACTTC.

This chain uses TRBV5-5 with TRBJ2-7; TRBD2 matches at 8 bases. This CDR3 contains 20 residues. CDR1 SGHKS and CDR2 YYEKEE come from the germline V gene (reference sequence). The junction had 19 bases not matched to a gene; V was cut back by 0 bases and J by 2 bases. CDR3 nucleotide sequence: TGTGCCAGCAGCTTGGTTTTCCAGCGGGGGAGAGGGAGGGTTACCTACGAGCAGTACTTC. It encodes CASSLVFQRGRGRVTYEQYF.

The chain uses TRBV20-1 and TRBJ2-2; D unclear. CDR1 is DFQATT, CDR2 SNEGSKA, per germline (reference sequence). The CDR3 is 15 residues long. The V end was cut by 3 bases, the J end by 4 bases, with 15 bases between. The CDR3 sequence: CSASERSVSTGELFF. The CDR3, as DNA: TGCAGTGCTAGTGAGCGCAGCGTGAGCACCGGGGAGCTGTTTTTT.

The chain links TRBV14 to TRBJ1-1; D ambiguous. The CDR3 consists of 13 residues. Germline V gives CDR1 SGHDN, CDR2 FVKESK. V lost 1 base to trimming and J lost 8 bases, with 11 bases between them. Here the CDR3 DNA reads TGTGCCAGCAGCCAAGGCACGTTAACAGAAGCTTTCTTT. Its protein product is CASSQGTLTEAFF.

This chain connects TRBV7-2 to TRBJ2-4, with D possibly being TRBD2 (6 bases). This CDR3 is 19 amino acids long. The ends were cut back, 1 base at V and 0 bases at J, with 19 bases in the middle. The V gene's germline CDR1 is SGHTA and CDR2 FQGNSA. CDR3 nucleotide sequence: TGTGCCAGCAGCTTAGGGTTCAGGGCCAGCGGGCTAGCCAAAAACATTCAGTACTTC. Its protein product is CASSLGFRASGLAKNIQYF.

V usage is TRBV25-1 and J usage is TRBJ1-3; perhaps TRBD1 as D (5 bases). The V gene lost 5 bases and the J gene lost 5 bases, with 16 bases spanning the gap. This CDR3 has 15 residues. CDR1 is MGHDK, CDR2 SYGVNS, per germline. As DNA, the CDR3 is TGTGCCAGCAGTAGGTTCGGGGGGACGCGAAACACCATATATTTT. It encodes CASSRFGGTRNTIYF.

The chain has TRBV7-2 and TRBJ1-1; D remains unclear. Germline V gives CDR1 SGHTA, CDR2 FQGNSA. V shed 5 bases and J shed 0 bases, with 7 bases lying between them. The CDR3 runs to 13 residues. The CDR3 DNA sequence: TGTGCCAGCAGCCCGCAGATGAACACTGAAGCTTTCTTT. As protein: CASSPQMNTEAFF. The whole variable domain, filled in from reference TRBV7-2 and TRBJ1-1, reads GAGVSQSPSNKVTEKGKDVELRCDPISGHTALYWYRQSLGQGLEFLIYFQGNSAPDKSGLPSDRFSAERTGGSVSTLTIQRTQQEDSAVYLCASSPQMNTEAFFGQGTRLTVV.